The T cell receptor beta chain described here comes from a study of T cells in Graves' hyperthyroidism and ophthalmopathy. Overall study results and limits: Blood shared most expanded thyroid clonotypes above 0.001.

As for this clonotype: The antigen is undetermined.

The V gene end was trimmed by 4 bases and the J gene end by 4 bases; junction bases not matched to a gene: 5. The CDR3 is made up of 15 amino acids. Germline lookup yields CDR1 MNHNS and CDR2 SASEGT. From RNA transcripts, TCR beta CDR3 regions were amplified. The primer set for the first-round RT-PCR of the TCR CDR3 was HTBI. TCRdb redid the calling of the multiplex PCR reads with MiXCR, one entry per CDR3 protein. The table records around 600,000 distinct CDR3 sequences, more than 15% of them present only once. This receptor was identified in a woman in her twenties or thirties with Graves' hyperthyroidism. Sequenced: blood. The gene calls are TRBV6-1 and TRBJ2-3; 10 bases map to TRBD1. CDR3 protein: CASSVQDRGADTQYF. In DNA, the CDR3 is TGTGCCAGCAGTGTTCAGGACAGGGGGGCAGATACGCAGTATTTT.